A selection of T cell receptor beta chains follows, all from one sample in a study of blood T cell repertoires in COVID-19. Profiling relied on immunoSEQ multiplex PCR, and the TCRdb table lists in-frame clones only, not all of them. The table shows around 100,000 clones, with around nine tenths occurring only once. Material for sequencing was peripheral blood. Receptor source: a man aged 50-59 years with acute or convalescent COVID-19. Each CDR3 is given with its conserved first and last residue. D genes are given only for firm matches. Clone size is stated in some rows and not others, as once, few, many or a class when expanded.

v_gene	abundance	j_gene	d_gene	CDR3nt	CDR3aa
TRBV6-5	-	TRBJ1-6	-	TGTGCCAGCGGATTCAACAGGAATAATTCACCCCTCCACTTT	CASGFNRNNSPLHF
TRBV6-2/TRBV6-3	-	TRBJ1-5	-	TGTGCCAGCAGTTACTTTATAGATCAGCCCCAGCATTTT	CASSYFIDQPQHF
TRBV7-9	-	TRBJ2-1	TRBD2	TGTGCCAGCAGCACAAACCGGGGGGAGGGTGAGCAGTTCTTC	CASSTNRGEGEQFF
TRBV20-1	-	TRBJ1-6	-	TGCAGTGCTAGTTTCAGATATAATTCACCCCTCCACTTT	CSASFRYNSPLHF
TRBV19	-	TRBJ2-5	TRBD2	TGTGCCAGTAAGACTAGCGAACCGCAAGAGACCCAGTACTTC	CASKTSEPQETQYF
TRBV6-4	-	TRBJ2-3	TRBD2	TGTGCCAGCAGTGACTCCCCTAGCGGGAGCACAGATACGCAGTATTTT	CASSDSPSGSTDTQYF
TRBV30	-	TRBJ1-4	TRBD1	TGTGCCTGGAGTCCAGGGGGAGCAACTAATGAAAAACTGTTTTTT	CAWSPGGATNEKLFF
TRBV7-2	-	TRBJ1-3	-	TGTGCCAGCAGCTGGGGGCAGGGGACTGGAAACACCATATATTTT	CASSWGQGTGNTIYF
TRBV5-4	-	TRBJ1-2	TRBD1	TGTGCCAGCAGCTCGAGACAGGGCAACTATGGCTACACCTTC	CASSSRQGNYGYTF
TRBV27	-	TRBJ2-5	TRBD1	TGTGCCAGCAGGCCGAGCCGGGACAGGGGGGTCGAGACCCAGTACTTC	CASRPSRDRGVETQYF
TRBV3-1/TRBV3-2	-	TRBJ1-1	TRBD1	TGTGCCAGCCTCCCGACAGGGAGTTACACTGAAGCTTTCTTT	CASLPTGSYTEAFF
TRBV6-2/TRBV6-3	-	TRBJ2-4	TRBD1	TGTGCCAGCAGCCTAGGACAGGCTCTAGCCAAAAACATTCAGTACTTC	CASSLGQALAKNIQYF
TRBV19	once	TRBJ1-4	-	TGTGCCAGTAGTACCTGGTCTGCGGGAAATGAAAAACTGTTTTTT	CASSTWSAGNEKLFF
TRBV15	-	TRBJ1-6	TRBD1	TGTGCCACCAGCCGGTACAGGGGGAGCTCCTATAATTCACCCCTCCACTTT	CATSRYRGSSYNSPLHF
TRBV10-1	-	TRBJ2-5	-	TGCGCCAGCAGCCCTCAGATCCACCGGAGGAAGACCCAGTACTTC	CASSPQIHRRKTQYF
TRBV7-9	-	TRBJ1-4	TRBD1	TGTGCCAGCAGCTACCAGGGGGGCGGTGAAAAACTGTTTTTT	CASSYQGGGEKLFF
TRBV25-1	-	TRBJ1-5	-	TGTGCCAGCACCGACAGACACAAAAAGACCTATAGCAATCAGCCCCAGCATTTT	CASTDRHKKTYSNQPQHF
TRBV7-9	once	TRBJ1-1	-	TGTGCCAGCAGCTCAGCCCAGACAGGACGCAACACTGAAGCTTTCTTT	CASSSAQTGRNTEAFF
TRBV18	-	TRBJ2-7	TRBD1	TGTGCCAGCTCACCACGAGACAGGGGGTCAATCTACGAGCAGTACTTC	CASSPRDRGSIYEQYF
TRBV4-1	-	TRBJ2-5	-	TGCGCCAGCAGCCCCCCCGGACTCATAGAGACCCAGTACTTC	CASSPPGLIETQYF
TRBV5-5	-	TRBJ2-1	TRBD2	TGTGCCAGCAGCTTGGGACTAGCGCAGTACAATGAGCAGTTCTTC	CASSLGLAQYNEQFF
TRBV2	-	TRBJ1-1	-	TGTGCCAGCAGTCTCGGGGCAGGGGTCATGAACACTGAAGCTTTCTTT	CASSLGAGVMNTEAFF
TRBV5-5	-	TRBJ1-2	-	TGTGCCAGCAGCTTGGCCACAGGGTCCGATGGCTACACCTTC	CASSLATGSDGYTF
TRBV5-4	-	TRBJ2-5	TRBD2	TGTGCCAGCAGCCGGGGGACTAGCGCCCAAGAGACCCAGTACTTC	CASSRGTSAQETQYF
TRBV7-2	-	TRBJ2-2	-	TGTGCCAGCAGTGGGGCAGCGGGCTACACCGGGGAGCTGTTTTTT	CASSGAAGYTGELFF
TRBV19	-	TRBJ2-5	-	TGTGCCAGTAGTATCGCGTGGGGCCACCAAGAGACCCAGTACTTC	CASSIAWGHQETQYF
TRBV6-1	once	TRBJ2-7	TRBD2	TGTGCCAGCAGTGAAGCTAGCGGGAGTTCCGAGCAGTACTTC	CASSEASGSSEQYF
TRBV5-1	-	TRBJ1-4	TRBD1	TGCGCCAGCAGCCGGGACAGGGCAAATGAAAAACTGTTTTTT	CASSRDRANEKLFF
TRBV5-1	-	TRBJ2-5	TRBD1	TGCGCCAGCAGCACCAAGACAGGGTTAGAGACCCAGTACTTC	CASSTKTGLETQYF
TRBV4-3	-	TRBJ2-7	TRBD2	TGCGCCAGCAGCCAAGATTTCGGACTAGCGGGAGCCTACGAGCAGTACTTC	CASSQDFGLAGAYEQYF
TRBV6-6	-	TRBJ1-5	TRBD1	TGTGCCAGCAGTTTGACAGGGGTCAATCAGCCCCAGCATTTT	CASSLTGVNQPQHF
TRBV19	-	TRBJ2-1	TRBD1	TGTGCCAGTAGTTCTTCGGGACAGAGCTCCTACAATGAGCAGTTCTTC	CASSSSGQSSYNEQFF
TRBV24-1	-	TRBJ2-1	-	TGTGCCACCAGTGACGGGATGGACTACAATGAGCAGTTCTTC	CATSDGMDYNEQFF
TRBV29-1	few	TRBJ2-1	-	TGCAGCGTTGAAGGAGCTAGCGCACTTAGGGAGCAGTTCTTC	CSVEGASALREQFF
TRBV28	-	TRBJ1-3	-	TGTGCCAGCAGCTTGACACCAGGAAACACCATATATTTT	CASSLTPGNTIYF
TRBV5-8	-	TRBJ1-2	-	TGTGCCAGCAGCCTTGCGGGCTTTACTTATGGCTACACCTTC	CASSLAGFTYGYTF
TRBV7-8	-	TRBJ1-3	-	TGTGCCAGCAGCCCCGGGGGGAGTGGAAACACCATATATTTT	CASSPGGSGNTIYF
TRBV6-6	-	TRBJ1-5	-	TGTGCCAGCAGTTTACTCGACTGGAATCAGCCCCAGCATTTT	CASSLLDWNQPQHF
TRBV7-8	-	TRBJ1-1	TRBD1	TGTGCCAGCAGCTGGGACAGGGGGCTTACTGAAGCTTTCTTT	CASSWDRGLTEAFF
TRBV7-8	-	TRBJ2-3	-	TGTGCCAGCAGCCTGGTCGGGAGCTATACGCAGTATTTT	CASSLVGSYTQYF
TRBV3-1/TRBV3-2	-	TRBJ1-1	-	TGTGCCAGCAGCCAATGGGAGACTGCTGAAGCTTTCTTT	CASSQWETAEAFF
TRBV11-3	-	TRBJ1-1	TRBD1	TGTGCCAGCAGCTTGGGACAGGGGATCTTTAATGAAGCTTTCTTT	CASSLGQGIFNEAFF